What follows is one T cell receptor beta chain and its context. The sample belongs to a study of control samples from healthy donors and cancer patients. The repertoire was sequenced with immunoSEQ multiplex PCR; TCRdb's copy has only in-frame clones and lacks some. The sample records about 130,000 clones, roughly 94% being singletons. Sequenced: PBMCs. This TCR derives from a man between 60 and 75 years old with colorectal cancer.

Written as DNA, the CDR3 is TGTGCCACCAGCAGAGATCGAACTTCCAATCAGCCCCAGCATTTT. Its protein product is CATSRDRTSNQPQHF. J is TRBJ1-5 and V is TRBV15; no definite D call. V gave up 0 bases and J gave up 3 bases, with 9 bases separating them. The CDR3 consists of 15 residues. CDR1 and CDR2 (germline): LNHNV, YYDKDF (reference sequence). The variable domain in full, completed from reference TRBV15 and TRBJ1-5, reads DAMVIQNPRYQVTQFGKPVTLSCSQTLNHNVMYWYQQKSSQAPKLLFHYYDKDFNNEADTPDNFQSRRPNTSFCFLDIRSPGLGDTAMYLCATSRDRTSNQPQHFGDGTRLSIL.